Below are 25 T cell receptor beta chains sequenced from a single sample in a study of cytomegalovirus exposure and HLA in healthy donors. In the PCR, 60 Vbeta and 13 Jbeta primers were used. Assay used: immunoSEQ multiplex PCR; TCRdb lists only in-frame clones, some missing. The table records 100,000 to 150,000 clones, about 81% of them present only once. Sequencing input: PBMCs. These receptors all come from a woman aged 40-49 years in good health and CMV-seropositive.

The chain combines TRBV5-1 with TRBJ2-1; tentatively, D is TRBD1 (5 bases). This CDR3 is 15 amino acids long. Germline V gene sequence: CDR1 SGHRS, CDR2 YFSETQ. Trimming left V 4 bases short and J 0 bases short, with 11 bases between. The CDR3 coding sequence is TGCGCCAGCAGCATCAGGGCCACCTCCTACAATGAGCAGTTCTTC. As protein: CASSIRATSYNEQFF.

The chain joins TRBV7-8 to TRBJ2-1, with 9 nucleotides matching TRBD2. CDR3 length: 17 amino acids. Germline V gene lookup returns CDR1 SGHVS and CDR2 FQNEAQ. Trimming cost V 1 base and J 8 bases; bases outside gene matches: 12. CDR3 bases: TGTGCCAGCAGCTTAGAAGTCATTATAGCGGGAGAACATGAGCAGTTCTTC. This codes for CASSLEVIIAGEHEQFF.

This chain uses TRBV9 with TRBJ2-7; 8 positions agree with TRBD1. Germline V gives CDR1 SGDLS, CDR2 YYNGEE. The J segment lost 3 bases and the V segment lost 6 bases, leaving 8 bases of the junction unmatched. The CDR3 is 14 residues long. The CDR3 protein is CASNAGTGLYEQYF. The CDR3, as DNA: TGTGCCAGCAATGCCGGGACAGGCCTCTACGAGCAGTACTTC.

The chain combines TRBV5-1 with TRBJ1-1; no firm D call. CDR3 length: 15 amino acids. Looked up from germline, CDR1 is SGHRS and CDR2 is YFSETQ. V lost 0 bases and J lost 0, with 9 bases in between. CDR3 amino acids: CASSLALGLNTEAFF. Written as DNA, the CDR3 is TGCGCCAGCAGCTTGGCCCTTGGCCTGAACACTGAAGCTTTCTTT.

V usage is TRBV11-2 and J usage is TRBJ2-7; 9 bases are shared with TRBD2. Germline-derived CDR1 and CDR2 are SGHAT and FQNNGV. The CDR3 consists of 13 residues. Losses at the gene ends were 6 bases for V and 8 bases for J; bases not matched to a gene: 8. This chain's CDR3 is CASSPSGAPQQYF. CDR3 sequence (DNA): TGTGCCAGCAGTCCTAGCGGGGCCCCACAGCAGTACTTC.

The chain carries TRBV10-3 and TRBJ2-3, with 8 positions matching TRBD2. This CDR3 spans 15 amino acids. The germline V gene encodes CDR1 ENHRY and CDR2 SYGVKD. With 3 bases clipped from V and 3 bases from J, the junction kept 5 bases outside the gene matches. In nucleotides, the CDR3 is TGTGCCATCAGTGATTGGGGCGGGGGGACAGATACGCAGTATTTT. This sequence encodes CAISDWGGGTDTQYF.

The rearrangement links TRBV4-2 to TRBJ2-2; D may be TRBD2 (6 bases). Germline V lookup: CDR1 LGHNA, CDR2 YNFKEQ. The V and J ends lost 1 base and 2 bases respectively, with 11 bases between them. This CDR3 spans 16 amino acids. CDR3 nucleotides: TGTGCCAGCAGCCAAGGGGACGGGAGCAACACCGGGGAGCTGTTTTTT. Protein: CASSQGDGSNTGELFF.

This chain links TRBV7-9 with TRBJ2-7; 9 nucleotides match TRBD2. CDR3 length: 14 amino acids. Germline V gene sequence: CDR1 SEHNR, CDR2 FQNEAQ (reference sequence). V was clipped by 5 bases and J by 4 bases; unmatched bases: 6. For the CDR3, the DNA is TGTGCCAGCAGCCTAACAGCGGGGGGTTACGAGCAGTACTTC. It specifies CASSLTAGGYEQYF.

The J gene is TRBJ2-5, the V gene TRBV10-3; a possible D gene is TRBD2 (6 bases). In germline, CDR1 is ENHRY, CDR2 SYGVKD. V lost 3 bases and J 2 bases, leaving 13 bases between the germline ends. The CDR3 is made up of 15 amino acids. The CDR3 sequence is CAISDRGKGQETQYF. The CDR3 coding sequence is TGTGCCATCAGTGACCGCGGGAAGGGTCAAGAGACCCAGTACTTC.

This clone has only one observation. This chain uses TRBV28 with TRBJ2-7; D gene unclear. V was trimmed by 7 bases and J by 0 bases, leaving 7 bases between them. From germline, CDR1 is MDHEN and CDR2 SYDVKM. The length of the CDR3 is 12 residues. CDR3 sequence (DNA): TGTGCCAGCACTATGAGCTCCTACGAGCAGTACTTC. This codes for CASTMSSYEQYF.

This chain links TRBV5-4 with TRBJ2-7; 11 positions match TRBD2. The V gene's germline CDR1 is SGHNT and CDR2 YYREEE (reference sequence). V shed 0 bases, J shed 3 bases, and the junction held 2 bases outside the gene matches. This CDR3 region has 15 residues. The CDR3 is CASSLGGTSGYEQYF. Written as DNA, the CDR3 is TGTGCCAGCAGCTTGGGCGGGACTAGCGGCTACGAGCAGTACTTC.

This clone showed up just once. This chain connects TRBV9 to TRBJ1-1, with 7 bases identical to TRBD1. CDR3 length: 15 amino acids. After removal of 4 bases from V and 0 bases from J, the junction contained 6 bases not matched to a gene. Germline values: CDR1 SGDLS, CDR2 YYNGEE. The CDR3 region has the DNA TGTGCCAGCAGCCCTCAGGGGACAGTGAACACTGAAGCTTTCTTT. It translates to CASSPQGTVNTEAFF. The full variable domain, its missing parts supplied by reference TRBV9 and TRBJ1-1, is DSGVTQTPKHLITATGQRVTLRCSPRSGDLSVYWYQQSLDQGLQFLIQYYNGEERAKGNILERFSAQQFPDLHSELNLSSLELGDSALYFCASSPQGTVNTEAFFGQGTRLTVV.

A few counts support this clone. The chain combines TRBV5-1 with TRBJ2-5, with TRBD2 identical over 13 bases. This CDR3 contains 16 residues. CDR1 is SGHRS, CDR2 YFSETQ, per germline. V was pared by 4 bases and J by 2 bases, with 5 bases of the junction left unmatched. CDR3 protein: CASSTSLAGGQETQYF. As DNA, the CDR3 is TGCGCCAGCAGCACGTCACTAGCGGGGGGGCAAGAGACCCAGTACTTC.

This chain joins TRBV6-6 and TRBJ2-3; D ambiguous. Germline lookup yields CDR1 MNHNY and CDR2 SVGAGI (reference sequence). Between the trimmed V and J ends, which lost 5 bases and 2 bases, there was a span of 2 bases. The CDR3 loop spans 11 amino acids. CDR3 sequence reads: CASSHTDTQYF. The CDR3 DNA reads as TGTGCCAGCAGTCACACAGATACGCAGTATTTT.

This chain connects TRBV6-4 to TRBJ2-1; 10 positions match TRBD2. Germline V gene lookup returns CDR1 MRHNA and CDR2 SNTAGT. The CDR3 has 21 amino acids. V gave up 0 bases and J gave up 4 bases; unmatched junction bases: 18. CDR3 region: CASSDSTGLAGAHVHYNEQFF. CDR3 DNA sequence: TGTGCCAGCAGTGACTCGACGGGGCTAGCGGGGGCCCATGTTCATTACAATGAGCAGTTCTTC.

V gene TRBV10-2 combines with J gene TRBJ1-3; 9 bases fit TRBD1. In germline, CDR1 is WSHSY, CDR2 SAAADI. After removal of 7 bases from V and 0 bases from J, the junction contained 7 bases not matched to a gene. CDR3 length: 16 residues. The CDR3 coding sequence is TGCGCCAGCATCCCGGGACAGGGCGGCTCTGGAAACACCATATATTTT. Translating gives CASIPGQGGSGNTIYF.

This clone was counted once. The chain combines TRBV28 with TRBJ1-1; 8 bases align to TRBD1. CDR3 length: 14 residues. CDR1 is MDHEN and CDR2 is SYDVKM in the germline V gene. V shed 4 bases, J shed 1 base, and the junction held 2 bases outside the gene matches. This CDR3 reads CASSSRGQNTEAFF. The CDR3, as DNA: TGTGCCAGCAGTTCCAGGGGGCAGAACACTGAAGCTTTCTTT.

CDR3 sequence reads: CASSLTGGAETQYF. CDR3 nucleotides: TGTGCCAGCAGCTTGACAGGGGGCGCTGAGACCCAGTACTTC. V gene TRBV7-9 combines with J gene TRBJ2-5, with 10 bases aligning to TRBD1. The germline CDR1 and CDR2 sequences are SEHNR and FQNEAQ (reference sequence). Losses at the gene ends were 3 bases for V and 5 bases for J; bases not matched to a gene: 3. This CDR3 comprises 14 residues.

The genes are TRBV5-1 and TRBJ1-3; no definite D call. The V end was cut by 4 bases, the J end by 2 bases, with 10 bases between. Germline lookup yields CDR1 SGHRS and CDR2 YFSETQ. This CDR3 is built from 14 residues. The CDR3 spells CASSTGVPGNTIYF. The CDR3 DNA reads TGCGCCAGCAGCACGGGAGTCCCTGGAAACACCATATATTTT.

Here the CDR3 reads CASVQNNWSYTF. CDR3 nucleotides: TGTGCCAGCGTACAGAACAATTGGAGCTACACCTTC. The rearrangement joins TRBV19 to TRBJ1-2; D remains unclear. Germline V gene data show CDR1 as LNHDA and CDR2 as SQIVND (reference sequence). The CDR3 consists of 12 residues. V was clipped by 9 bases and J by 9 bases, with 17 bases between them. Full variable domain (outside the CDR3, taken from reference TRBV19 and TRBJ1-2): DGGITQSPKYLFRKEGQNVTLSCEQNLNHDAMYWYRQDPGQGLRLIYYSQIVNDFQKGDIAEGYSVSREKKESFPLTVTSAQKNPTAFYLCASVQNNWSYTFGSGTRLTVV.

The CDR3 coding sequence is TGTGCCGCCCAGGGGTACGGCAATCAGCCCCAGCATTTT. Protein product: CAAQGYGNQPQHF. This sequence joins TRBV10-3 and TRBJ1-5, with D possibly TRBD1 on 6 matching bases. CDR1 and CDR2 (germline): ENHRY, SYGVKD. Trimming stripped 11 bases from V and 2 bases from J, with 13 bases between. The CDR3 covers 13 residues.

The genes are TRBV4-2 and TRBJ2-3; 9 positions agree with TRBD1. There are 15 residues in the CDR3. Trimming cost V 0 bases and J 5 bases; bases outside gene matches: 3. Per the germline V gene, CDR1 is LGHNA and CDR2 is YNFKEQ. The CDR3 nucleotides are TGTGCCAGCAGCCAAGAATACAGGGGGCAAGATACGCAGTATTTT. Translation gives CASSQEYRGQDTQYF.

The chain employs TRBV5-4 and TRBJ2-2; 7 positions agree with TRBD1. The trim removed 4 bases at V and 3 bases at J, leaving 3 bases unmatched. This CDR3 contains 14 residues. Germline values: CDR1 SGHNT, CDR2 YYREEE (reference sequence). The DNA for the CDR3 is TGTGCCAGCAGCAGGGGGCTGTACACCGGGGAGCTGTTTTTT. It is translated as CASSRGLYTGELFF.

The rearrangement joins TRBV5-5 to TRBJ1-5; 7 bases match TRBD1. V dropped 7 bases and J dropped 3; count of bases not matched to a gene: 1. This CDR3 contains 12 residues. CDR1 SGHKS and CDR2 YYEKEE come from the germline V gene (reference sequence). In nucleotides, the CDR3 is TGTGCCAGCGGGACAGCCAATCAGCCCCAGCATTTT. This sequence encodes CASGTANQPQHF. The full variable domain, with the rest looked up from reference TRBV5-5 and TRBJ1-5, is DAGVTQSPTHLIKTRGQQVTLRCSPISGHKSVSWYQQVLGQGPQFIFQYYEKEERGRGNFPDRFSARQFPNYSSELNVNALLLGDSALYLCASGTANQPQHFGDGTRLSIL.

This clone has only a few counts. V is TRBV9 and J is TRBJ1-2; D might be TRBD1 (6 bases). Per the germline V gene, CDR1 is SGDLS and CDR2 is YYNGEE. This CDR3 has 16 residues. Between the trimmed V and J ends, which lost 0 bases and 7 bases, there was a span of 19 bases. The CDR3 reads CASSVGGGRGISGYTF. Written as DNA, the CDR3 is TGTGCCAGCAGCGTAGGGGGGGGCAGGGGAATATCTGGCTACACCTTC. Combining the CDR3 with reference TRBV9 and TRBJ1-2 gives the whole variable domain DSGVTQTPKHLITATGQRVTLRCSPRSGDLSVYWYQQSLDQGLQFLIQYYNGEERAKGNILERFSAQQFPDLHSELNLSSLELGDSALYFCASSVGGGRGISGYTFGSGTRLTVV.